The 16 T cell receptor beta chains listed next were all sequenced from one sample in a study of T cell changes during pregnancy in multiple sclerosis. Some clones are missing from TCRdb's copy, which holds only in-frame ones; the method was immunoSEQ multiplex PCR. The sample contains approximately 59,000 clones, roughly 89% of which appear only once. Sequencing used peripheral blood, obtained in the third trimester of pregnancy. These TCRs come from a female donor in good health, enrolled as a control in a pregnancy study.

The chain recombines TRBV18 with TRBJ2-5; D is perhaps TRBD1 (6 bases). CDR3 size: 14 residues. Germline assignment: CDR1 KGHSH and CDR2 LQKENI. Trimming removed 5 bases at V and 3 bases at J, with 13 bases between. CDR3 loop: CASSEWTEKETQYF. The CDR3 bases are TGTGCCAGCTCAGAGTGGACAGAGAAAGAGACCCAGTACTTC.

The chain uses TRBV14 and TRBJ2-3, with D possibly being TRBD2 (6 bases). The germline V and J ends were trimmed by 6 bases and 0 bases, with 10 bases remaining between them. There are 14 residues in the CDR3. Germline V gene lookup returns CDR1 SGHDN and CDR2 FVKESK. The CDR3 DNA follows: TGTGCCAGCAGACAACGGGGGAGCACAGATACGCAGTATTTT. Translated: CASRQRGSTDTQYF.

The chain recombines TRBV6-5 with TRBJ2-7, with D hard to call. Trimming took 2 bases from V and 12 from J, leaving 11 bases between them. The CDR3 is made up of 11 amino acids. CDR1 is MNHEY, CDR2 SVGAGI, per germline. Written as DNA, the CDR3 is TGTGCCAGCAGTTACGGTCTTCGGGTGTACTTC. This sequence encodes CASSYGLRVYF.

This rearrangement joins TRBV29-1 to TRBJ1-1; 9 positions agree with TRBD1. V dropped 4 bases and J dropped 3; count of bases not matched to a gene: 15. The CDR3 contains 17 residues. Germline V gives CDR1 SQVTM, CDR2 ANQGSEA. The CDR3 spells CSVAIRDREQRDTEAFF. CDR3 sequence (DNA): TGCAGCGTTGCGATCCGGGACAGGGAGCAGAGGGACACTGAAGCTTTCTTT.

The chain joins TRBV2 to TRBJ1-2; the match to TRBD1 covers 8 bases. V shed 5 bases, J shed 12 bases, and the junction held 5 bases outside the gene matches. There are 11 residues in the CDR3. The V gene's germline CDR1 is SNHLY and CDR2 FYNNEI. CDR3 sequence (DNA): TGTGCCAGCAGTCCCGGACAGGGCCACACCTTC. The encoded protein is CASSPGQGHTF.

The CDR3 protein is CASSLDVGGTEAFF. The CDR3 nucleotides are TGTGCCAGCAGCTTGGACGTGGGGGGCACTGAAGCTTTCTTT. J is TRBJ1-1 and V is TRBV5-6; possibly TRBD1 for D (5 bases). This CDR3 contains 14 residues. Germline V gene sequence: CDR1 SGHDT, CDR2 YYEEEE. V shed 0 bases and J shed 4 bases, with 10 bases lying between them. The entire variable domain, with the rest obtained from reference TRBV5-6 and TRBJ1-1, is as follows: DAGVTQSPTHLIKTRGQQVTLRCSPKSGHDTVSWYQQALGQGPQFIFQYYEEEERQRGNFPDRFSGHQFPNYSSELNVNALLLGDSALYLCASSLDVGGTEAFFGQGTRLTVV.

The chain joins TRBV19 to TRBJ1-2; a weak D match, TRBD1 (6 bases). This CDR3 is built from 16 residues. Germline V CDR1 and CDR2: LNHDA, SQIVND (reference sequence). The V end lost 9 bases, the J end lost 0 bases, and 20 bases lay between the germline ends. The CDR3 DNA sequence: TGTGCCAGCTTTCAGAGGGCGGGGGCCACTAACTATGGCTACACCTTC. Its protein is CASFQRAGATNYGYTF.

This sequence joins TRBV5-4 and TRBJ1-3, with D unresolved. V lost 0 bases to trimming and J lost 0 bases, with 7 bases between them. Germline V gives CDR1 SGHNT, CDR2 YYREEE (reference sequence). The CDR3 length is 15 residues. CDR3 amino acids: CASSLVESSGNTIYF. Here the CDR3 DNA reads TGTGCCAGCAGCTTGGTCGAGAGCTCTGGAAACACCATATATTTT. The full variable domain, rest sourced from reference TRBV5-4 and TRBJ1-3, is ETGVTQSPTHLIKTRGQQVTLRCSSQSGHNTVSWYQQALGQGPQFIFQYYREEENGRGNFPPRFSGLQFPNYSSELNVNALELDDSALYLCASSLVESSGNTIYFGEGSWLTVV.

This clone was counted only a few times. This sequence joins TRBV29-1 and TRBJ1-1; D is ambiguous. The CDR3 runs 11 residues. V was pared by 6 bases and J by 3 bases, with 8 bases between. Looked up from germline, CDR1 is SQVTM and CDR2 is ANQGSEA. CDR3 sequence (DNA): TGCAGCGTCGGGGAGGACACTGAAGCTTTCTTT. The encoded protein is CSVGEDTEAFF.

The rearrangement links TRBV6-6 to TRBJ1-2, with no clear D. Per germline, CDR1 MNHNY and CDR2 SVGAGI (reference sequence). Trimming took off 0 bases at V and 3 bases at J, with 5 bases between the two ends. The length of the CDR3 is 13 residues. The CDR3 DNA follows: TGTGCCAGCAGTTACTCGGCGGACTATGGCTACACCTTC. It yields the protein CASSYSADYGYTF.

The chain links TRBV11-2 to TRBJ1-1, with D perhaps matching TRBD1 (5 bases). CDR1 is SGHAT, CDR2 FQNNGV, per germline. Trimming left V 2 bases short and J 6 bases short, with 16 bases between. The CDR3 loop spans 15 amino acids. This chain's CDR3 is CASSLSRPGVSEAFF. CDR3 DNA: TGTGCCAGCAGCTTATCCCGTCCGGGGGTCTCTGAAGCTTTCTTT.

The chain couples TRBV7-9 to TRBJ2-1; the D gene is possibly TRBD1 (5 bases). Per germline, CDR1 SEHNR and CDR2 FQNEAQ (reference sequence). The germline V and J ends were trimmed by 1 base and 2 bases, with 18 bases remaining between them. The CDR3 runs 18 residues. In DNA, the CDR3 is TGTGCCAGCAGCTTAGGTGACCCCAGGGAACTCACCTACAATGAGCAGTTCTTC. Protein: CASSLGDPRELTYNEQFF.

V is TRBV7-9 and J is TRBJ2-3; 11 nucleotides match TRBD2. From germline, CDR1 is SEHNR and CDR2 FQNEAQ (reference sequence). Germline trimming cut 5 bases from V and 2 bases from J; bases unmatched to any gene: 12. The CDR3 loop spans 18 amino acids. CDR3 sequence (DNA): TGTGCCAGCAGCCGGGCGGGACTAGCGGTTTCATCCACAGATACGCAGTATTTT. The encoded protein is CASSRAGLAVSSTDTQYF.

The chain has TRBV4-3 and TRBJ2-1, with a tentative D call TRBD1 (6 bases). V was shortened by 6 bases and J by 9 bases, with 15 bases between the two germline ends. The CDR3 contains 13 residues. Germline CDR1 and CDR2: LGHNA and YSLEER. The CDR3 sequence is CASSSLARGEQFF. In DNA form, the CDR3 reads TGCGCCAGCAGTTCCTTGGCCAGGGGTGAGCAGTTCTTC.

This chain uses TRBV5-6 with TRBJ1-2, with 7 bases matching TRBD1. CDR3 size: 14 residues. Trimming cost V 0 bases and J 4 bases; bases outside gene matches: 3. Germline assignment: CDR1 SGHDT and CDR2 YYEEEE. CDR3 amino acids: CASSLVTGIYGYTF. The DNA of the CDR3 is TGTGCCAGCAGCTTGGTGACAGGGATCTATGGCTACACCTTC.

V gene TRBV13 combines with J gene TRBJ2-1, with D perhaps TRBD2 (6 bases). V lost 1 base and J 0 bases, leaving 7 bases between the germline ends. The germline V gene has CDR1 PRHDT and CDR2 FYEKMQ (reference sequence). The CDR3 runs 15 residues. CDR3 DNA sequence: TGTGCCAGCAGCTTAGAGGAGGGCTCCTACAATGAGCAGTTCTTC. Translation gives CASSLEEGSYNEQFF.